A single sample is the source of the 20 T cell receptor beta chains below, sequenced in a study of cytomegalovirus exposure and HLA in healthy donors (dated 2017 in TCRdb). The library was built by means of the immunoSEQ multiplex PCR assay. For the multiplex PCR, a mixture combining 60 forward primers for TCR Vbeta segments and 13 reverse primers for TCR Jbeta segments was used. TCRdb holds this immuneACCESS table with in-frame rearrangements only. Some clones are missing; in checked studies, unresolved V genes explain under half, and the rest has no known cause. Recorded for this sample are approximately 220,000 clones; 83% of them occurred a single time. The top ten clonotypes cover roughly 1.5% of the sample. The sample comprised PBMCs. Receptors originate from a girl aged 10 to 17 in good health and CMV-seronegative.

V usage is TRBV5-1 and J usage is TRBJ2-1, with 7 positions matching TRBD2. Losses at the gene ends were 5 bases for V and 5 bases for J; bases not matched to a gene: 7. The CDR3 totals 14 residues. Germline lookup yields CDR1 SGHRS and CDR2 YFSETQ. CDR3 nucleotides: TGCGCCAGCAGGGGGGTAGCGGGTGACAATGAGCAGTTCTTC. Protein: CASRGVAGDNEQFF.

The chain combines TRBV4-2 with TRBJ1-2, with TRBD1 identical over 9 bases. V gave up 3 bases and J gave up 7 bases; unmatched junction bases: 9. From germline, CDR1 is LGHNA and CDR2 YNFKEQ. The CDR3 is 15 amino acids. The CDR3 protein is CASSQEQGAKRGYTF. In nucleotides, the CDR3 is TGTGCCAGCAGCCAGGAACAGGGGGCAAAACGTGGCTACACCTTC.

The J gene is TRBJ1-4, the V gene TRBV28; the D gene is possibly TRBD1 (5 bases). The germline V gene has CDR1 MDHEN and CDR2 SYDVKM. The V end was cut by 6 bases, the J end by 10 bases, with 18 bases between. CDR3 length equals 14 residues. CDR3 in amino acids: CASSRGGDGGKLFF. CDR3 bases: TGTGCCAGCAGCCGAGGAGGGGACGGGGGAAAACTGTTTTTT. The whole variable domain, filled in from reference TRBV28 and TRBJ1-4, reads DVKVTQSSRYLVKRTGEKVFLECVQDMDHENMFWYRQDPGLGLRLIYFSYDVKMKEKGDIPEGYSVSREKKERFSLILESASTNQTSMYLCASSRGGDGGKLFFGSGTQLSVL.

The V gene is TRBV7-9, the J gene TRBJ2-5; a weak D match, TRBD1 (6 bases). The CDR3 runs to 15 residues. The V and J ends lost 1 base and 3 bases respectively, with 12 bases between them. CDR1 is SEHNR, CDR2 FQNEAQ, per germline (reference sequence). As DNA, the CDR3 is TGTGCCAGCAGCTTAGGGCGGACAGTAGAAGAGACCCAGTACTTC. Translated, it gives CASSLGRTVEETQYF. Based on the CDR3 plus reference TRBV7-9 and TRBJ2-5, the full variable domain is DTGVSQNPRHKITKRGQNVTFRCDPISEHNRLYWYRQTLGQGPEFLTYFQNEAQLEKSRLLSDRFSAERPKGSFSTLEIQRTEQGDSAMYLCASSLGRTVEETQYFGPGTRLLVL.

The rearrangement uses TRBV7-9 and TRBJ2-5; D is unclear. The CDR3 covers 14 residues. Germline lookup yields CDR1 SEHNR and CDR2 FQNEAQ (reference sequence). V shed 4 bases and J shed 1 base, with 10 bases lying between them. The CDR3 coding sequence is TGTGCCAGCAGCTCCTGGGCCAGCCAAGAGACCCAGTACTTC. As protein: CASSSWASQETQYF.

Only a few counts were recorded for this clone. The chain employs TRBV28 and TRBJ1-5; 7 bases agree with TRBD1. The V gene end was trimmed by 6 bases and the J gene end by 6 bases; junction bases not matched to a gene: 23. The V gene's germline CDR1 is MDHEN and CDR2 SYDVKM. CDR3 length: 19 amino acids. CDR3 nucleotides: TGTGCCAGCAGCTCCCGTCGGAGGGGGCCTTCCTATCAGGCTCAGCCCCAGCATTTT. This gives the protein CASSSRRRGPSYQAQPQHF.

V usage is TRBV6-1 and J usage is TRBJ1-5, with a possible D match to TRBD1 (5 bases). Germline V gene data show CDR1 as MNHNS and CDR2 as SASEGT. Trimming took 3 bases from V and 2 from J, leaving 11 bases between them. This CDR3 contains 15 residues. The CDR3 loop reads CASSDPLGGNQPQHF. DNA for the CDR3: TGTGCCAGCAGTGACCCTCTAGGGGGCAATCAGCCCCAGCATTTT.

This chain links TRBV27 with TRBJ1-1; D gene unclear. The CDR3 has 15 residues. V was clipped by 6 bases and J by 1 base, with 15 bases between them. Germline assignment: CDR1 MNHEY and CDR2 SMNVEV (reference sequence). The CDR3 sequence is CASRTRIGENTEAFF. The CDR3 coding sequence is TGTGCCAGCAGAACTCGGATCGGAGAGAACACTGAAGCTTTCTTT.

The CDR3: CASSLARLAGGSQYF. Written as DNA, the CDR3 is TGTGCCAGCAGCTTAGCACGGTTAGCGGGGGGGTCCCAGTACTTC. The V gene is TRBV7-2, the J gene TRBJ2-5; 11 nucleotides align to TRBD2. The CDR3 is 15 amino acids. V lost 0 bases and J lost 9; bases outside the gene matches: 6. Germline V gives CDR1 SGHTA, CDR2 FQGNSA.

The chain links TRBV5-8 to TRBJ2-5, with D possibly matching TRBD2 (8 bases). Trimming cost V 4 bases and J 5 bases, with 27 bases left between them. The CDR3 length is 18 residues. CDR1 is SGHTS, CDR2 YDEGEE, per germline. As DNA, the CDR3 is TGTGCCAGCAGCCGACGGGGGGGGAGACAGGGAGGCTTGGAGACCCAGTACTTC. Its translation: CASSRRGGRQGGLETQYF.

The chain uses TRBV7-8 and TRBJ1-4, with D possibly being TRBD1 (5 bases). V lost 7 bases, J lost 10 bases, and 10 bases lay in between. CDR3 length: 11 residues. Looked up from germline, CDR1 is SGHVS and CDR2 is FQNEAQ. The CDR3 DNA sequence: TGTGCCAGCACCCGGGGGGGAAAACTGTTTTTT. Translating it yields CASTRGGKLFF.

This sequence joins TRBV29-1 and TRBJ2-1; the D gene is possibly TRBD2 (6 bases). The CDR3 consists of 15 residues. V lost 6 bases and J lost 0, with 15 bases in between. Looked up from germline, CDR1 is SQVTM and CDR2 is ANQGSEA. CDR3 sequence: CSVSWRGNSYNEQFF. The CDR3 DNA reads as TGCAGCGTCAGCTGGCGGGGCAACTCCTACAATGAGCAGTTCTTC.

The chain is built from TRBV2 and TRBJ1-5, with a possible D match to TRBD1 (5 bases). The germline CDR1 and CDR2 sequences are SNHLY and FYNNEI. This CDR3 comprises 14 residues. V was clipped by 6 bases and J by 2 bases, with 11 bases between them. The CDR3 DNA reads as TGTGCCAGCAGCTACAGGTCGGGCAATCAGCCCCAGCATTTT. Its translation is CASSYRSGNQPQHF.

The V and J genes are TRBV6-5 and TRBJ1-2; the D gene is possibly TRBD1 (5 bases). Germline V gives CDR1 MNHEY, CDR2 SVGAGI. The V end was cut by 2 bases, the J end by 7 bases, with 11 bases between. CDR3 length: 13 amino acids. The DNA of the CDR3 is TGTGCCAGCAGTTACGCCAGGGATCGTGGCTACACCTTC. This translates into CASSYARDRGYTF.

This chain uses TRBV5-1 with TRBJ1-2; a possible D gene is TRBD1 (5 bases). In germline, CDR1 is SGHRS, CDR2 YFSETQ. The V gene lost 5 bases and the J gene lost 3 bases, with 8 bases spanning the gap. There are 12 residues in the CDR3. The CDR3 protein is CASRGADYGYTF. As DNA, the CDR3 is TGCGCCAGCAGAGGGGCTGACTATGGCTACACCTTC.

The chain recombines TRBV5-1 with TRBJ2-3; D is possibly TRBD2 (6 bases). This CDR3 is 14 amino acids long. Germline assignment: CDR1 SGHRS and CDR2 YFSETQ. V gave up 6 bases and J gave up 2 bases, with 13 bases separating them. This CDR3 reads CASTTLASTDTQYF. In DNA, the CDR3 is TGCGCCAGCACCACACTAGCCTCCACAGATACGCAGTATTTT.

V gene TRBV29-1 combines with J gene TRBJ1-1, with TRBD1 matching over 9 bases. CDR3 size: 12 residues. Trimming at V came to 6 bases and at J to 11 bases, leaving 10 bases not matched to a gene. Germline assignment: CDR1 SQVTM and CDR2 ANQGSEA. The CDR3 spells CSVTLGQGWAFF. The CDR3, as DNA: TGCAGCGTAACACTCGGACAGGGGTGGGCTTTCTTT.

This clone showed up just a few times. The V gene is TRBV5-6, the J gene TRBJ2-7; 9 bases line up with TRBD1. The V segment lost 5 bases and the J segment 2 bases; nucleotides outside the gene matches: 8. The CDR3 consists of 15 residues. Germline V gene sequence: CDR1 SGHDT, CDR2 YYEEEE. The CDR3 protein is CASSLTGGPTYEQYF. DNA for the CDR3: TGTGCCAGCAGTTTGACAGGGGGACCAACCTACGAGCAGTACTTC. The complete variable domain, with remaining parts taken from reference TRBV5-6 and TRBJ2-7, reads DAGVTQSPTHLIKTRGQQVTLRCSPKSGHDTVSWYQQALGQGPQFIFQYYEEEERQRGNFPDRFSGHQFPNYSSELNVNALLLGDSALYLCASSLTGGPTYEQYFGPGTRLTVT.

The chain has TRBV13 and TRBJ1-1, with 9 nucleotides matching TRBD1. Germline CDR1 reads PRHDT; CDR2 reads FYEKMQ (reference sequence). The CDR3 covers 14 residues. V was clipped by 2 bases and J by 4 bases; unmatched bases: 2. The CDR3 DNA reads TGTGCCAGCAGCTTACGGGACAGGGTCACTGAAGCTTTCTTT. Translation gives CASSLRDRVTEAFF.

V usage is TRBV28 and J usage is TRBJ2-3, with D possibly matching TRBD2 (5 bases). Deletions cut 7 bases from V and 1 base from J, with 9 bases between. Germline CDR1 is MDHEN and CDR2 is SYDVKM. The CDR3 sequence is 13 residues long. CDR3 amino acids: CASNRDRTDTQYF. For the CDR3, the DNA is TGTGCCAGCAACCGGGATCGCACAGATACGCAGTATTTT.